This is a list of T cell receptor beta chains from one sample in a study of blood T cell repertoires in COVID-19. Data came from immunoSEQ multiplex PCR; TCRdb stores just in-frame clones and leaves some out. The profile shows over 85,000 clones, about 88% of them singletons. Input material: peripheral blood. The receptors here all came from a man aged 50 to 59 with active or convalescent COVID-19. The CDR3 runs from the conserved cysteine through the conserved F or W. The order of the fields is J gene, D gene, V gene, clone size, CDR3 DNA, CDR3 protein. The D gene is left open where the match is weak. The size field is filled for only some rows; it gives once, few, many or a size class.

j_call: TRBJ2-1; d_call: TRBD2; v_call: TRBV3-1/TRBV3-2; clone_size: NA; cdr3_nt: TGTGCCAGCAGCCAGGACCCGCTTTTTGCGGGGGGGCCCCACAATGAGCAGTTCTTC; cdr3_aa: CASSQDPLFAGGPHNEQFF
j_call: TRBJ2-6; d_call: NA; v_call: TRBV5-6; clone_size: NA; cdr3_nt: TGTGCCAGCAGCTTGCCCAGCTCTGGGGCCAACGTCCTGACTTTC; cdr3_aa: CASSLPSSGANVLTF
j_call: TRBJ1-4; d_call: NA; v_call: TRBV7-9; clone_size: once; cdr3_nt: TGTGCCAGCAGCGGGGGGGAAAAACTGTTTTTT; cdr3_aa: CASSGGEKLFF
j_call: TRBJ1-1; d_call: TRBD1; v_call: TRBV7-2; clone_size: NA; cdr3_nt: TGTGCCAGCAGCTTAGGGGGACAGGTATCTGAAGCTTTCTTT; cdr3_aa: CASSLGGQVSEAFF
j_call: TRBJ2-4; d_call: TRBD1; v_call: TRBV6-5; clone_size: once; cdr3_nt: TGTGCCAGCTCCCCCGGGACAGCAAAAGACATTCAGTACTTC; cdr3_aa: CASSPGTAKDIQYF
j_call: TRBJ2-5; d_call: NA; v_call: TRBV5-1; clone_size: NA; cdr3_nt: TGCGCCAGCAGCTTGGGGCAGCGGGTAGAGGAGACCCAGTACTTC; cdr3_aa: CASSLGQRVEETQYF
j_call: TRBJ2-5; d_call: TRBD1; v_call: TRBV6-5; clone_size: NA; cdr3_nt: TGTGCCAGCAGTTACTGGGGACAGGGCGAGACCCAGTACTTC; cdr3_aa: CASSYWGQGETQYF
j_call: TRBJ1-3; d_call: TRBD1; v_call: TRBV6-1; clone_size: NA; cdr3_nt: TGTGCCAGCAGTGAAGGGACAGGGAACACCATATATTTT; cdr3_aa: CASSEGTGNTIYF
j_call: TRBJ2-7; d_call: NA; v_call: TRBV11-2; clone_size: NA; cdr3_nt: TGTGCCAGCAGCTTAGAGGCCAGGGGCTACGAGCAGTACTTC; cdr3_aa: CASSLEARGYEQYF
j_call: TRBJ1-2; d_call: TRBD1; v_call: TRBV7-8; clone_size: NA; cdr3_nt: TGTGCCAGCAGCAAACAGGGGAACTATGGCTACACCTTC; cdr3_aa: CASSKQGNYGYTF
j_call: TRBJ1-1; d_call: NA; v_call: TRBV20-1; clone_size: NA; cdr3_nt: TGCAGTGCTAGAGATCCCCCGGGAGCTTTCTTT; cdr3_aa: CSARDPPGAFF
j_call: TRBJ2-2; d_call: NA; v_call: TRBV3-1/TRBV3-2; clone_size: once; cdr3_nt: TGTGCCAGCAGCCAAGGGGGAGTCACCGGGGAGCTGTTTTTT; cdr3_aa: CASSQGGVTGELFF
j_call: TRBJ1-5; d_call: NA; v_call: TRBV19; clone_size: NA; cdr3_nt: TGTGCCAGTAGTAAATCAGGGAATCAGCCCCAGCATTTT; cdr3_aa: CASSKSGNQPQHF
j_call: TRBJ2-6; d_call: NA; v_call: TRBV30; clone_size: NA; cdr3_nt: TGTGCCTGGAGTACAGTTTCTGGGGCCAACGTCCTGACTTTC; cdr3_aa: CAWSTVSGANVLTF
j_call: TRBJ1-4; d_call: NA; v_call: TRBV2; clone_size: few; cdr3_nt: TGTGCCAGCAGTGCCCAGGGGATCGAAAAACTGTTTTTT; cdr3_aa: CASSAQGIEKLFF
j_call: TRBJ1-1; d_call: NA; v_call: TRBV6-2/TRBV6-3; clone_size: NA; cdr3_nt: TGTGCCAGCAGCTCCCGACGGGACACTGAAGCTTTCTTT; cdr3_aa: CASSSRRDTEAFF
j_call: TRBJ1-1; d_call: NA; v_call: TRBV4-3; clone_size: NA; cdr3_nt: TGCGCCAGCAGCCAAGGTCAGGGGTCGGGCACTGAAGCTTTCTTT; cdr3_aa: CASSQGQGSGTEAFF
j_call: TRBJ2-3; d_call: NA; v_call: TRBV10-1; clone_size: NA; cdr3_nt: TGCGCCAGCAGTGATGCGGGGCTGAGCACAGATACGCAGTATTTT; cdr3_aa: CASSDAGLSTDTQYF
j_call: TRBJ1-2; d_call: TRBD1; v_call: TRBV28; clone_size: NA; cdr3_nt: TGTGCCAGCAGTTCTGCGGGACAGGGCCAGACAGATGGCTACACCTTC; cdr3_aa: CASSSAGQGQTDGYTF
j_call: TRBJ1-5; d_call: NA; v_call: TRBV6-5; clone_size: NA; cdr3_nt: TGTGCCAGCAGACTCGACAGAAGCCCCAATCAGCCCCAGCATTTT; cdr3_aa: CASRLDRSPNQPQHF
j_call: TRBJ1-2; d_call: NA; v_call: TRBV7-9; clone_size: NA; cdr3_nt: TGTGCCAGCAGCTTATCCAGGGGCCCTAACTATGGCTACACCTTC; cdr3_aa: CASSLSRGPNYGYTF
j_call: TRBJ1-1; d_call: TRBD1; v_call: TRBV18; clone_size: NA; cdr3_nt: TGTGCCAGCTCCCAGGGGGGAAGGGGCACTGAAGCTTTCTTT; cdr3_aa: CASSQGGRGTEAFF
j_call: TRBJ1-2; d_call: TRBD1; v_call: TRBV28; clone_size: NA; cdr3_nt: TGTGCCAGCAGTTCACCTCCGGGACAGGGAGGCGGCTACACCTTC; cdr3_aa: CASSSPPGQGGGYTF
j_call: TRBJ2-2; d_call: TRBD1; v_call: TRBV12-5; clone_size: NA; cdr3_nt: TGTGCTAGTGGGCAGGGGGCGACCGGGGAGCTGTTTTTT; cdr3_aa: CASGQGATGELFF
j_call: TRBJ2-2; d_call: TRBD1; v_call: TRBV20-1; clone_size: NA; cdr3_nt: TGCAGTGCTAGTCTGGGGCAGGGGGCGATCACCGGGGAGCTGTTTTTT; cdr3_aa: CSASLGQGAITGELFF
j_call: TRBJ1-2; d_call: NA; v_call: TRBV29-1; clone_size: NA; cdr3_nt: TGCAGCGTTGAAGATCAACAGACCCATGGCTACACCTTC; cdr3_aa: CSVEDQQTHGYTF
j_call: TRBJ1-2; d_call: NA; v_call: TRBV5-6; clone_size: NA; cdr3_nt: TGTGCCAGCAGCTTCACAGGTACTAACTATGGCTACACCTTC; cdr3_aa: CASSFTGTNYGYTF
j_call: TRBJ2-4; d_call: NA; v_call: TRBV7-2; clone_size: NA; cdr3_nt: TGTGCCAGCAGCCCTGGAGGGGGGGGAAAAAACATTCAGTACTTC; cdr3_aa: CASSPGGGGKNIQYF
j_call: TRBJ2-3; d_call: NA; v_call: TRBV5-4; clone_size: NA; cdr3_nt: TGTGCCAGCAGCTTGGGGGCCTCAACGCAAGATACGCAGTATTTT; cdr3_aa: CASSLGASTQDTQYF
j_call: TRBJ1-4; d_call: NA; v_call: TRBV5-1; clone_size: NA; cdr3_nt: TGCGCCAGCAGCTCGACAGCAACTAATGAAAAACTGTTTTTT; cdr3_aa: CASSSTATNEKLFF